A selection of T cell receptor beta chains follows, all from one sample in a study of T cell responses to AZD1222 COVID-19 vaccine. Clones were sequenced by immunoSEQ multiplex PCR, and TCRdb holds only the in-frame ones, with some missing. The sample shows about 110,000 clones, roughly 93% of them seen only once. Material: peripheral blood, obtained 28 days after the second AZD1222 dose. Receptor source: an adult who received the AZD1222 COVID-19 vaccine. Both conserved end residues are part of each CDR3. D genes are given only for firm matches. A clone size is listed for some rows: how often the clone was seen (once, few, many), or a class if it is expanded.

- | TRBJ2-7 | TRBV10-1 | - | CASSVSAKGSEQYF | TGCGCCAGCAGTGTAAGTGCCAAGGGGAGCGAGCAGTACTTC
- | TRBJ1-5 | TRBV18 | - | CASSQGRDQPQHF | TGTGCCAGCTCACAAGGCCGCGATCAGCCCCAGCATTTT
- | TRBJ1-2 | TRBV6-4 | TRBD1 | CASKNGQGFYGYTF | TGTGCCAGCAAGAACGGACAGGGCTTCTATGGCTACACCTTC
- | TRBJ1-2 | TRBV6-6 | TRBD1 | CATHQGAKGYTF | TGTGCCACCCACCAGGGGGCGAAGGGCTACACCTTC
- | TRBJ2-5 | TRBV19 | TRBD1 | CASSRSPGTGMVETQYF | TGTGCCAGTAGTAGATCTCCCGGGACAGGGATGGTAGAGACCCAGTACTTC
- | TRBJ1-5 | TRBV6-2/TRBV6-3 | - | CASSYIAGGNQPQHF | TGTGCCAGCAGTTACATCGCGGGTGGCAATCAGCCCCAGCATTTT
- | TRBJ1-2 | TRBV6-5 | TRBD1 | CASSYSRDRASGYTF | TGTGCCAGCAGTTACTCGAGGGACAGGGCCTCCGGCTACACCTTC
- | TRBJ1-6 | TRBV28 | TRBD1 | CASSNGISGQPLHF | TGTGCCAGCAGTAACGGAATCTCGGGACAGCCGCTCCACTTT
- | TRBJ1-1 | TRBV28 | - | CASSPRQDKAFF | TGTGCCAGCAGTCCCCGACAGGACAAAGCTTTCTTT
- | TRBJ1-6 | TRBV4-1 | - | CASSPAAGSQVGSPLHF | TGCGCCAGCAGCCCAGCGGCAGGTTCACAGGTTGGTTCACCCCTCCACTTT
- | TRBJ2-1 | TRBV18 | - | CASSPDQDAEQFF | TGTGCCAGCTCACCAGACCAAGACGCTGAGCAGTTCTTC
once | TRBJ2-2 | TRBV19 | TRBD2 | CATKKSGTSNTGELFF | TGTGCCACTAAAAAAAGTGGGACTAGTAACACCGGGGAGCTGTTTTTT
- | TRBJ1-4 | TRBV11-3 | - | CASSLGGSSNEKLFF | TGTGCCAGCAGCTTAGGGGGCAGTTCTAATGAAAAACTGTTTTTT
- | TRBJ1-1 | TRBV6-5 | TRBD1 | CASIPGQGPTEAFF | TGTGCCAGCATTCCTGGACAGGGTCCTACTGAAGCTTTCTTT
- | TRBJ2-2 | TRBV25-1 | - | CASRPGDFNTGELFF | TGTGCCAGCAGACCGGGAGACTTCAACACCGGGGAGCTGTTTTTT
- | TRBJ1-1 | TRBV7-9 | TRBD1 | CASSLSTGVISEAFF | TGTGCCAGCAGCTTATCTACAGGGGTGATCTCTGAAGCTTTCTTT
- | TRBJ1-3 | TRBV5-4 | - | CASSLGSGIGNTIYF | TGTGCCAGCAGCTTGGGGTCAGGGATTGGAAACACCATATATTTT
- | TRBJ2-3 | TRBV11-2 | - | CASSLREGWVGTDTQYF | TGTGCCAGCAGCTTACGAGAAGGATGGGTGGGCACAGATACGCAGTATTTT
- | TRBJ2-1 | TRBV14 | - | CASSQDMVNEQFF | TGTGCCAGCAGCCAAGACATGGTTAATGAGCAGTTCTTC
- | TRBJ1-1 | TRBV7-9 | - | CASTITEAFF | TGTGCCAGCACCATCACTGAAGCTTTCTTT
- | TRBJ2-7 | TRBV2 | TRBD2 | CASSLEVSGSLNEQYF | TGTGCCAGCAGCCTTGAGGTTAGCGGGAGTTTAAACGAGCAGTACTTC
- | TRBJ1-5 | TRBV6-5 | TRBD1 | CASSYGGQANQPQHF | TGTGCCAGCAGTTACGGGGGACAGGCAAATCAGCCCCAGCATTTT
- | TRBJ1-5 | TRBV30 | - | CAWNPSGNSNQPQHF | TGTGCCTGGAACCCCTCCGGGAATAGCAATCAGCCCCAGCATTTT
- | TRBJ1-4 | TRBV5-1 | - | CASSLAFATNEKLFF | TGCGCCAGCAGCTTGGCGTTTGCAACTAATGAAAAACTGTTTTTT
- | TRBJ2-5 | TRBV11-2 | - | CASSFARVQETQYF | TGTGCCAGCAGCTTTGCAAGGGTCCAAGAGACCCAGTACTTC
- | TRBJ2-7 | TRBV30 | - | CAWARGLQEQYF | TGTGCCTGGGCCAGGGGCCTGCAAGAGCAGTACTTC
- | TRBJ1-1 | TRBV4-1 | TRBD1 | CATKTGRAEAFF | TGCGCCACTAAGACAGGGAGGGCTGAAGCTTTCTTT
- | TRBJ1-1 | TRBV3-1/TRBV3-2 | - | CASSPQRGLEAFF | TGTGCCAGCAGCCCTCAAAGGGGCCTTGAAGCTTTCTTT
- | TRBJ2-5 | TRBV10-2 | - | CASTSRLVETQYF | TGCGCCAGCACCTCTCGACTAGTGGAGACCCAGTACTTC
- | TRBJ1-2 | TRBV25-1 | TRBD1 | CASSANRDRGGGYTF | TGTGCCAGCAGTGCTAACCGGGACAGGGGAGGCGGCTACACCTTC
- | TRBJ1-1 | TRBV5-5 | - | CASSPIRGDTEAFF | TGTGCCAGCAGCCCCATTAGAGGGGACACTGAAGCTTTCTTT
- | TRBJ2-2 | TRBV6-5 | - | CASSFEGLNTGELFF | TGTGCCAGCAGTTTTGAGGGTTTGAACACCGGGGAGCTGTTTTTT
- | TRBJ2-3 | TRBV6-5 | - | CASNRGTRDSDTQYF | TGTGCCAGCAACAGGGGGACTAGAGATTCAGATACGCAGTATTTT
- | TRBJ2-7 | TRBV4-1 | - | CASSQGTFYEQYF | TGCGCCAGCAGCCAAGGCACCTTCTACGAGCAGTACTTC
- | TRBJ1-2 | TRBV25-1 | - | CASTQDPVFYGYTF | TGTGCCAGCACGCAGGATCCGGTCTTTTATGGCTACACCTTC
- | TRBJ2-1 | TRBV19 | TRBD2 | CAVVGLDPYEQFF | TGTGCGGTGGTGGGACTAGATCCTTATGAGCAGTTCTTC
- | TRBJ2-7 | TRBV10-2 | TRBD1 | CASSERGTGSHEQYF | TGCGCCAGCAGTGAGAGAGGGACAGGGAGCCACGAGCAGTACTTC
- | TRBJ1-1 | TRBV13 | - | CASSLDGVKADEAFF | TGTGCCAGCAGCTTAGACGGAGTCAAAGCTGACGAAGCTTTCTTT
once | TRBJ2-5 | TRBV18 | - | CASSRLVPYQQETQYF | TGTGCCAGCTCAAGGCTAGTGCCTTACCAACAAGAGACCCAGTACTTC
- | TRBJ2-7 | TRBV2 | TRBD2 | CASQVGRASGYEQYF | TGTGCCAGCCAAGTTGGGAGGGCTTCCGGCTACGAGCAGTACTTC